A selection of T cell receptor beta chains follows, all from one sample in a study of blood T cell repertoires in COVID-19. The table came from immunoSEQ multiplex PCR; TCRdb's copy has only in-frame clones and leaves some out. The sample holds around 97,000 clones, 85% to 90% seen once. The sequenced sample was peripheral blood. All receptors come from a human donor in a cohort sampled during active COVID-19. CDR3s leave out the opening cysteine and the closing phenylalanine or tryptophan.

>TRBJ2-5|TRBV28
ASSPPDRRAETQY
>TRBJ2-1|TRBV5-1
ASSRTGSYNEQF
>TRBJ1-2|TRBV7-8
ASSPRTSRWGYT
>TRBJ1-4|TRBV19
ASSHRQRTNEKLF
>TRBJ2-3|TRBV5-1
ASSLEGRGTDTQY
>TRBJ2-5|TRBV3-1/TRBV3-2
ASSQHRDRGETQY
>TRBJ2-1|TRBV7-2
ASSLASGSLNEQF
>TRBJ2-3|TRBV5-1
ASGAQGPETDTQY
>TRBJ2-7|TRBV7-9
ASSGRDPRLAGYEQY
>TRBJ2-5|TRBV19
ASSKLAGGQETQY
>TRBJ1-2|TRBV7-2
ASSLDEGRGYYGYT
>TRBJ1-2|TRBV15
ATSRDIATAPGGYT
>TRBJ2-7|TRBV6-5
ASSYLLGATYEQY
>TRBJ2-7|TRBV11-2
ASRRAGTGAYEQY
>TRBJ1-1|TRBV6-1
ASSEGHMNTEAF
>TRBJ2-3|TRBV19
ASTPFQGNKDTQY
>TRBJ2-7|TRBV19
ASSIRDSGEQY
>TRBJ2-7|TRBV11-2
ASSLNGFYEQY
>TRBJ2-7|TRBV9
ASSPPSGGAGYEQY
>TRBJ2-5|TRBV7-9
ASSQPTQRGDPRTQY
>TRBJ2-2|TRBV19
ASTEGLAGSTGELF
>TRBJ2-7|TRBV24-1
ATSDALTSEFYEQY
>TRBJ1-4|TRBV18
ASSPQGAGEKLF
>TRBJ2-7|TRBV3-1/TRBV3-2
ASSSNTRGRIYSYEQY
>TRBJ1-1|TRBV19
ASRGAQGNTEAF
>TRBJ1-2|TRBV6-5
ASSYLDRGNGYT
>TRBJ2-7|TRBV28
ASSLAGHSSYEQY
>TRBJ1-3|TRBV30
AWSVWGLGNTIY
>TRBJ2-2|TRBV11-2
ASSLTSGGTRELF
>TRBJ2-5|TRBV5-1
ASSLGGTGVPGETQY
>TRBJ2-3|TRBV6-6
ASSTRGPPDTQY
>TRBJ2-1|TRBV11-3
ASSLRTSGGGEQF
>TRBJ2-5|TRBV5-1
ASTVTPGAGAYTQETQY
>TRBJ1-4|TRBV4-1
ASSLGPGQGSTNEKLF
>TRBJ2-5|TRBV3-1/TRBV3-2
ASSRTGIGETQY
>TRBJ2-1|TRBV4-1
ASSQDFAGWAEQF
>TRBJ1-6|TRBV11-2
ASSLDLLHNSPLH
>TRBJ1-1|TRBV7-2
ASRLTQGGTEAF
>TRBJ2-7|TRBV11-2
ASGGGGNEQY
>TRBJ1-1|TRBV10-3
AISEAGMNTEAF
>TRBJ1-1|TRBV29-1
SVVSVNTEAF
>TRBJ1-5|TRBV4-3
ASSKRDRDSYSNQPQH
>TRBJ2-7|TRBV18
ASSLTQGYEQY
>TRBJ2-3|TRBV19
ASSLRRLAGGGGTQY
>TRBJ2-1|TRBV6-2/TRBV6-3
ASSPLAGTYNEQF
>TRBJ2-7|TRBV4-1
ASSPAREFLAGGREQY
>TRBJ2-2|TRBV28
ASSLWFSATSGGQGGELF
>TRBJ1-1|TRBV19
ASSIDQQGMNTEAF
>TRBJ1-2|TRBV15
ATSGTGQGPGYT
>TRBJ2-7|TRBV20-1
SASWDSPYEQY
>TRBJ1-6|TRBV6-1
ASSEAPGSYSPLH
>TRBJ1-4|TRBV10-1
ASSESGTAGEKLF
>TRBJ1-2|TRBV5-4
ASVLDGTGQGGYGYT
>TRBJ1-1|TRBV19
ASSPRQREAF
>TRBJ1-6|TRBV6-5
ASSYSSTGNSPLH